This is a list of T cell receptor beta chains from one sample in a study of post-analysis software for immune sequencing data. One entry per CDR3 protein results from TCRdb running MiXCR on the PCR reads. The profile shows roughly 870,000 distinct CDR3 sequences, approximately 50% of them singletons. Source material: blood. All receptors derive from a girl under 18 with multiple sclerosis. The conserved cysteine and the conserved F or W are not part of the CDR3 here. Each record gives: CDR3 protein, V gene, D gene. The D gene is left open where the match is weak.

CDR3 protein: ASSSLAGHRGRQGNTEAF; V gene: TRBV7-8; D gene: TRBD1
CDR3 protein: ASSLSRGSQETQY; V gene: TRBV12-3/TRBV12-4; D gene: -
CDR3 protein: ASSNGQGMSPLH; V gene: TRBV5-5; D gene: TRBD1
CDR3 protein: SASGDYGYT; V gene: TRBV20-1; D gene: -
CDR3 protein: ASSRDSSSGANVLT; V gene: TRBV5-8; D gene: TRBD1
CDR3 protein: ASSLSREGGYT; V gene: TRBV7-3; D gene: -
CDR3 protein: ASSSGLGYGYT; V gene: TRBV7-9; D gene: -
CDR3 protein: ASSLGGTGRKETQY; V gene: TRBV12-3/TRBV12-4; D gene: TRBD1
CDR3 protein: ASSLVLGVGETQY; V gene: TRBV5-1; D gene: -
CDR3 protein: SAKPLAAVVQY; V gene: TRBV20-1; D gene: -
CDR3 protein: ASSSGGLITDTQY; V gene: TRBV7-3; D gene: TRBD2
CDR3 protein: ASSQDPGRDRGSYEQY; V gene: TRBV4-1; D gene: TRBD1
CDR3 protein: SARRQRTVTYEQY; V gene: TRBV20-1; D gene: -
CDR3 protein: ASSARQGQETQY; V gene: TRBV25-1; D gene: TRBD1
CDR3 protein: ASSLDLYGYT; V gene: TRBV12-3/TRBV12-4; D gene: -
CDR3 protein: ASSSILGRREQY; V gene: TRBV7-2; D gene: -
CDR3 protein: ASSSNPGQGSNEQF; V gene: TRBV5-1; D gene: TRBD1
CDR3 protein: SAWTGDEQF; V gene: TRBV29-1; D gene: -
CDR3 protein: ASSQVGGSGANVLT; V gene: TRBV7-9; D gene: -
CDR3 protein: ASTTGVGETQY; V gene: TRBV5-8; D gene: TRBD1
CDR3 protein: ASSQGMTGDGGYEQY; V gene: TRBV3-1; D gene: TRBD1
CDR3 protein: AALLGQGSYEQY; V gene: TRBV6-4; D gene: TRBD1
CDR3 protein: ASSLASSFYNEQF; V gene: TRBV7-9; D gene: -
CDR3 protein: ASSFRRPQETQY; V gene: TRBV7-8; D gene: -
CDR3 protein: ASSPASRGTETQY; V gene: TRBV12-3/TRBV12-4; D gene: -
CDR3 protein: ASSQFFGYT; V gene: TRBV16; D gene: -
CDR3 protein: ASSSDRGRVEQY; V gene: TRBV4-1; D gene: TRBD1
CDR3 protein: ASSFGLAGWDEQF; V gene: TRBV5-1; D gene: TRBD2
CDR3 protein: ATSSRRTGEQY; V gene: TRBV15; D gene: TRBD1
CDR3 protein: ASSSDRGVQY; V gene: TRBV7-3; D gene: TRBD1
CDR3 protein: ASSSVGGTYNEQF; V gene: TRBV5-1; D gene: TRBD2
CDR3 protein: ASSEVGQGGSIQY; V gene: TRBV6-1; D gene: -
CDR3 protein: ASNLLGQREETQY; V gene: TRBV7-2; D gene: TRBD1
CDR3 protein: SASRRASGLLGEQY; V gene: TRBV20-1; D gene: TRBD2
CDR3 protein: ASSLERREKTQY; V gene: TRBV7-9; D gene: -
CDR3 protein: ASSYREGVGAKNIQY; V gene: TRBV6-5; D gene: -
CDR3 protein: ASSPYRERHEQY; V gene: TRBV5-1; D gene: -
CDR3 protein: ASSESRPFTDTQY; V gene: TRBV6-1; D gene: -
CDR3 protein: ASSLPRGNEQF; V gene: TRBV27; D gene: -
CDR3 protein: ASSQTGTQGNQPQH; V gene: TRBV3-1; D gene: -
CDR3 protein: SVAGGGANTQY; V gene: TRBV29-1; D gene: TRBD2
CDR3 protein: ASSLQQGLGANVLT; V gene: TRBV5-1; D gene: -
CDR3 protein: SASFQRSPYGYT; V gene: TRBV20-1; D gene: -
CDR3 protein: ASSGRTGSTYEQY; V gene: TRBV7-2; D gene: -
CDR3 protein: ASSEVGWGEQY; V gene: TRBV6-1; D gene: -
CDR3 protein: ASSPNRQGNIQY; V gene: TRBV5-1; D gene: TRBD1
CDR3 protein: ATSEGRRSYNEQF; V gene: TRBV24-1; D gene: -
CDR3 protein: ASSYSQGLVGYT; V gene: TRBV6-5; D gene: -
CDR3 protein: ATSREGTGTSYEQY; V gene: TRBV15; D gene: TRBD1